Listed below are T cell receptor beta chains from one sample, sequenced in a study of T cells in Graves' hyperthyroidism and ophthalmopathy. TCRdb re-called the multiplex PCR reads with MiXCR, one entry per CDR3 protein. Of roughly 750,000 distinct CDR3 sequences listed, less than 20% are singletons. Sequenced: blood. Receptors were obtained from a man aged 18 to 29 with Graves' hyperthyroidism. Both conserved end residues are part of each CDR3. The D gene is left open where the match is weak. Only some rows state a clone size, as once, few, many or a class for expanded clones.

v_call: TRBV28
d_call: NA
clone_size: many
j_call: TRBJ2-1
cdr3_aa: CASSLMSGKSYNEQFF
cdr3_nt: TGTGCCAGCAGTTTAATGAGCGGCAAGTCGTACAATGAGCAGTTCTTC

v_call: TRBV14
d_call: NA
clone_size: NA
j_call: TRBJ2-3
cdr3_aa: CASSQGEGSGDTQYF
cdr3_nt: TGTGCCAGCAGCCAAGGAGAGGGTTCAGGAGATACGCAGTATTTT

v_call: TRBV12-5
d_call: NA
clone_size: few
j_call: TRBJ2-3
cdr3_aa: CASVGSTDTQYF
cdr3_nt: TGTGCTAGTGTCGGTAGCACAGATACGCAGTATTTT

v_call: TRBV5-1
d_call: NA
clone_size: NA
j_call: TRBJ2-5
cdr3_aa: CASSLWDIYQETQYF
cdr3_nt: TGCGCCAGCAGCTTGTGGGACATTTACCAAGAGACCCAGTACTTC

v_call: TRBV28
d_call: NA
clone_size: NA
j_call: TRBJ2-1
cdr3_aa: CASSLRGSGNEQFF
cdr3_nt: TGTGCCAGCAGTTTACGGGGGAGTGGCAATGAGCAGTTCTTC

v_call: TRBV19
d_call: NA
clone_size: NA
j_call: TRBJ2-7
cdr3_aa: CATQGVPVSYEQYF
cdr3_nt: TGTGCCACCCAGGGCGTTCCCGTCTCCTACGAGCAGTACTTC

v_call: TRBV15
d_call: TRBD1
clone_size: many
j_call: TRBJ2-7
cdr3_aa: CATSTRDRGVGEQYF
cdr3_nt: TGTGCCACCAGCACGCGGGACAGGGGGGTTGGTGAGCAGTACTTC

v_call: TRBV20-1
d_call: NA
clone_size: NA
j_call: TRBJ2-7
cdr3_aa: CSAPRWGESDKIEQYF
cdr3_nt: TGCAGTGCCCCCCGGTGGGGGGAGTCCGATAAGATCGAGCAGTACTTC

v_call: TRBV24-1
d_call: NA
clone_size: many
j_call: TRBJ1-2
cdr3_aa: CATSDAYFFGYTF
cdr3_nt: TGTGCCACCAGTGATGCCTACTTCTTTGGCTACACCTTC

v_call: TRBV11-1
d_call: TRBD2
clone_size: many
j_call: TRBJ2-1
cdr3_aa: CASSLLSGSPHNEQFF
cdr3_nt: TGTGCCAGCAGCTTACTTAGCGGGAGTCCCCACAATGAGCAGTTCTTC

v_call: TRBV20-1
d_call: TRBD2
clone_size: few
j_call: TRBJ2-1
cdr3_aa: CSARGTSRREKNNEQFF
cdr3_nt: TGCAGTGCTAGAGGTACGAGTAGGCGGGAGAAAAACAATGAGCAGTTCTTC